What follows is one T cell receptor (beta chain) and its context. Only in-frame clones appear in the TCRdb table, and some are missing; sequencing was by immunoSEQ multiplex PCR. Here the sample spans tens of thousands of clones, roughly 90% being singletons. These data come from a study of control samples from healthy donors and cancer patients. Trimming took 1 base from V and 0 from J, leaving 15 bases between them. Per germline, CDR1 LGHDT and CDR2 YNNKEL (reference sequence). There are 17 residues in the CDR3. The receptor was isolated from a man between 45 and 60 years old in good health. Sequencing was done on a sample of blood. The rearrangement joins TRBV3-1 (or the pseudogene TRBV3-2) to TRBJ1-2, with D unclear. CDR3: CASSQVGSTPTNYGYTF. Here the CDR3 DNA reads TGTGCCAGCAGCCAAGTTGGGTCGACACCCACTAACTATGGCTACACCTTC.